This record covers a single TCR beta chain. TCRdb re-analysed the reads in MiXCR, keeping a single row per CDR3 protein. The profile covers fewer than 200,000 distinct CDR3 sequences, with around 14% appearing a single time and 25% to 30% taken by the ten largest. These data originate in a study of T cell repertoires in cytomegalovirus infection. Germline V gene lookup returns CDR1 SEHNR and CDR2 FQNEAQ (reference sequence). This CDR3 contains 16 residues. Deletions cut 5 bases from V and 1 base from J, with 16 bases between. The chain is built from TRBV7-9 and TRBJ2-3; no firm D call. Sequencing was done on a sample of PBMCs. This clonotype was sampled from a human donor in good health (CMV status not recorded). Some clones in this sample may be carry-over from other donors' samples. DNA of the CDR3: TGTGCCAGCAGCCCTGGCTCGCGTCCCCGCACAGATACGCAGTATTTT. Its protein is CASSPGSRPRTDTQYF.